What follows are 10 T cell receptor beta chains derived from one specimen sequenced in a study of blood T cell repertoires in COVID-19. Repertoires were generated with immunoSEQ multiplex PCR, while TCRdb's copy carries only in-frame clones and drops some. This repertoire shows roughly 280,000 clones, approximately 86% found once; its top ten account for roughly 8.5%. The sequenced sample was peripheral blood. All receptors derive from a man in his forties with active or convalescent COVID-19.

The chain has TRBV6-5 and TRBJ1-6, with D possibly being TRBD1 (6 bases). Germline CDR1 is MNHEY and CDR2 is SVGAGI. This CDR3 is built from 15 residues. Trimming removed 2 bases from V and 6 bases from J, with 11 bases in between. CDR3 sequence (DNA): TGTGCCAGCAGTTACCGGGGCAGGGGTAATTCACCCCTCCACTTT. It is translated as CASSYRGRGNSPLHF.

The J gene is TRBJ2-6, the V gene TRBV23-1; TRBD2 is a possible D gene (5 bases). TRBV23-1 is reported as an ORF; its role is uncertain. The CDR3 covers 15 residues. With 8 bases removed from V and 1 base from J, the gap between germline ends came to 12 bases. DNA of the CDR3: TGCGCCAGCCCTTTGAGGAGGTCTGGGGCCAACGTCCTGACTTTC. Its protein product is CASPLRRSGANVLTF.

V and J are TRBV5-4 and TRBJ2-5, with 13 bases aligning to TRBD2. Per germline, CDR1 SGHNT and CDR2 YYREEE (reference sequence). The J segment lost 6 bases and the V segment lost 3 bases, leaving 5 bases of the junction unmatched. This CDR3 spans 15 amino acids. The CDR3 here is CASSSTSGGAQTQYF. The DNA of the CDR3 is TGTGCCAGCAGCTCTACTAGCGGGGGGGCACAGACCCAGTACTTC.

The rearrangement uses TRBV5-6 and TRBJ1-6, with 8 bases fitting TRBD1. V was pared by 4 bases and J by 7 bases, with 10 bases of the junction left unmatched. CDR3 length: 16 residues. Germline CDR1 and CDR2: SGHDT and YYEEEE. CDR3 in amino acids: CASSIPTGTGNSPLHF. The CDR3 nucleotides read TGTGCCAGCAGCATACCAACCGGGACAGGAAATTCACCCCTCCACTTT.

The chain couples TRBV9 to TRBJ1-4; 7 nucleotides line up with TRBD1. V lost 2 bases, J lost 8 bases, and 12 bases stayed unmatched. The CDR3 spans 16 residues. The germline gives CDR1 SGDLS, CDR2 YYNGEE. In DNA, the CDR3 is TGTGCCAGCAGCGTTAAACCGACAGGGCCTGGAGAAAAACTGTTTTTT. Translation: CASSVKPTGPGEKLFF.

The chain recombines TRBV10-3 with TRBJ2-7; TRBD1 aligns across 9 bases. V dropped 5 bases and J dropped 2; count of bases not matched to a gene: 7. The CDR3 loop spans 15 amino acids. Germline V gene lookup returns CDR1 ENHRY and CDR2 SYGVKD. For the CDR3, the DNA is TGTGCCATCAGTAACGGGACAGGGCTGACCTACGAGCAGTACTTC. Protein sequence: CAISNGTGLTYEQYF.

V usage is TRBV15 and J usage is TRBJ1-6, with D unresolved. Per the germline V gene, CDR1 is LNHNV and CDR2 is YYDKDF (reference sequence). Between the trimmed V and J ends, which lost 0 bases and 5 bases, there was a span of 11 bases. This CDR3 region has 16 residues. The CDR3 spells CATSRDSPGNNSPLHF. For the CDR3, the DNA is TGTGCCACCAGCAGAGATTCACCGGGTAATAATTCACCCCTCCACTTT. The whole variable domain, remainder taken from reference TRBV15 and TRBJ1-6, is DAMVIQNPRYQVTQFGKPVTLSCSQTLNHNVMYWYQQKSSQAPKLLFHYYDKDFNNEADTPDNFQSRRPNTSFCFLDIRSPGLGDTAMYLCATSRDSPGNNSPLHFGNGTRLTVT.

CDR3 bases: TGTGCCAGCAGTTTGCTCTCACACGCTGAAGCTTTCTTT. Encoded protein: CASSLLSHAEAFF. The chain uses TRBV12-3 or TRBV12-4 and TRBJ1-1; D gene uncertain. Trimming stripped 3 bases from V and 6 bases from J, with 11 bases between. The CDR3 runs 13 residues.

The chain has TRBV24-1 and TRBJ1-2, with 9 positions matching TRBD1. V lost 5 bases and J lost 8; bases outside the gene matches: 5. The CDR3 is 13 residues long. Looked up from germline, CDR1 is KGHDR and CDR2 is SFDVKD. The CDR3 region has the DNA TGTGCCACCAGTGCCCTGGACAGGGGAGGCTACACCTTC. It translates to CATSALDRGGYTF.

This chain links TRBV10-3 with TRBJ1-5, with D hard to call. The CDR3 contains 14 residues. The germline V gene has CDR1 ENHRY and CDR2 SYGVKD. The V gene lost 4 bases and the J gene lost 0 bases, with 7 bases spanning the gap. This chain's CDR3 is CAISAEVSNQPQHF. The CDR3, as DNA: TGTGCCATCAGTGCAGAAGTTAGCAATCAGCCCCAGCATTTT.